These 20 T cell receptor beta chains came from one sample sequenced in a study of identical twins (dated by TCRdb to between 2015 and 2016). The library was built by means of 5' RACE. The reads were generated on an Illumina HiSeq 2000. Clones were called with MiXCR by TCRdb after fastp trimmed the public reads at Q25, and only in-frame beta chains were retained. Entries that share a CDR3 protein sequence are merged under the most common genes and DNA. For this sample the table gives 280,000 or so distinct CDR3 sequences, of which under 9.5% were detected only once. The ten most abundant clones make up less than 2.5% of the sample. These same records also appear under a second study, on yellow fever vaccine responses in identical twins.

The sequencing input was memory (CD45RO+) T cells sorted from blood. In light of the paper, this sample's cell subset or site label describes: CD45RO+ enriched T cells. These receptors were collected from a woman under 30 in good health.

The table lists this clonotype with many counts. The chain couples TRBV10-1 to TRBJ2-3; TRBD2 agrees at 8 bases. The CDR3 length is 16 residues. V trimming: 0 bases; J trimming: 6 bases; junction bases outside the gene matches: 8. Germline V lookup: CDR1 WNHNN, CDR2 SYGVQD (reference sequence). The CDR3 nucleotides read TGCGCCAGCAGTGAGTCGTTGGCGGGGGGCCGGGATACGCAGTATTTT. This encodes CASSESLAGGRDTQYF.

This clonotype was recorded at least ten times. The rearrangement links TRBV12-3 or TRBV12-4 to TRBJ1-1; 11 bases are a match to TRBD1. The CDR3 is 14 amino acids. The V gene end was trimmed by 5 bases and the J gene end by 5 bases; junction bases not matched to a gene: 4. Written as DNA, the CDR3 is TGTGCCAGCAGTCCGGGACAGGGGGTGACTGAAGCTTTCTTT. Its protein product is CASSPGQGVTEAFF.

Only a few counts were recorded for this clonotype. The CDR3 DNA sequence: TGTGCCAGCAGCTTAGATAATGGCGGGAGGACGGATACGCAGTATTTT. Its protein is CASSLDNGGRTDTQYF. The rearrangement uses TRBV11-2 and TRBJ2-3; 8 bases agree with TRBD2. Germline CDR1 SGHAT, CDR2 FQNNGV. Germline trimming cut 0 bases from V and 6 bases from J; bases unmatched to any gene: 8. CDR3 length: 16 residues.

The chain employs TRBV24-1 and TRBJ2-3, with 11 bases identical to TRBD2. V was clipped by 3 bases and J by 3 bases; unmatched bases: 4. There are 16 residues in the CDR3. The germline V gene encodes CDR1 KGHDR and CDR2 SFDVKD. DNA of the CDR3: TGTGCCACCAGTGATCTAACTAGCGGGGGAACAGATACGCAGTATTTT. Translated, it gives CATSDLTSGGTDTQYF.

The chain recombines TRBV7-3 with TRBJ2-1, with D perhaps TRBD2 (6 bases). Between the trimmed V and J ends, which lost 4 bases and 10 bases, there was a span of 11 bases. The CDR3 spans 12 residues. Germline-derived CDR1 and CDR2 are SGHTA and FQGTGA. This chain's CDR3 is CASSSDSGEQFF. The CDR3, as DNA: TGTGCCAGCAGCTCTGATAGCGGCGAGCAGTTCTTC.

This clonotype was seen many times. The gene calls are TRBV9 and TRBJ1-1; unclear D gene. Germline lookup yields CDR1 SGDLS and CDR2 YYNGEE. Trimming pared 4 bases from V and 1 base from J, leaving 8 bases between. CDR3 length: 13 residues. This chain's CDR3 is CASSPMRNTEAFF. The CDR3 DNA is TGTGCCAGCAGCCCCATGAGGAACACTGAAGCTTTCTTT.

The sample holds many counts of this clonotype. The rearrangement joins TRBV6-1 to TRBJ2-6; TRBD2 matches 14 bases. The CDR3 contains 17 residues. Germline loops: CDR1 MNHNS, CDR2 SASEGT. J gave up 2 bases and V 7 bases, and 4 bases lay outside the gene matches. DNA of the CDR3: TGTGCCAGCAAGGGACTAGCGGGAGACCCTGGGGCCAACGTCCTGACTTTC. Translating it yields CASKGLAGDPGANVLTF.

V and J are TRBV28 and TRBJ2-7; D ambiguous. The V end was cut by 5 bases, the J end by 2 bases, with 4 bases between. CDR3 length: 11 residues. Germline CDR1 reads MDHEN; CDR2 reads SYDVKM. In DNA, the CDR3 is TGTGCCAGCAGTAATGCCTACGAGCAGTACGTC. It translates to CASSNAYEQYV.

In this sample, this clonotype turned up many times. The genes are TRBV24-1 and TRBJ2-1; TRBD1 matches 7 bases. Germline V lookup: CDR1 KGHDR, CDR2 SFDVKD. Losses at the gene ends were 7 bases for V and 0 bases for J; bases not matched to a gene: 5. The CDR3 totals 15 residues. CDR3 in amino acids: CATSPRQGSYNEQFF. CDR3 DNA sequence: TGTGCCACCAGCCCCCGACAGGGCTCCTACAATGAGCAGTTCTTC.

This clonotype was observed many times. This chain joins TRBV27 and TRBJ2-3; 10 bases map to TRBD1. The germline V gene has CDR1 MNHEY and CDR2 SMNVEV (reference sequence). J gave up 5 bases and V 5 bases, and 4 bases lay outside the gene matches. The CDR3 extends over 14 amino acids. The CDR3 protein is CASSRDRGIDTQYF. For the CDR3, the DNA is TGTGCCAGCAGTCGGGACAGGGGAATAGATACGCAGTATTTT.

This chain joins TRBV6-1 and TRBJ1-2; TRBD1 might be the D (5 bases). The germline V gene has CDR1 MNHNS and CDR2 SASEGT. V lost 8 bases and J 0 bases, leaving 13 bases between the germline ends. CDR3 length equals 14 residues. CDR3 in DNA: TGTGCCAGCGGGACTCAGATCGCTAACTATGGCTACACCTTC. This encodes CASGTQIANYGYTF.

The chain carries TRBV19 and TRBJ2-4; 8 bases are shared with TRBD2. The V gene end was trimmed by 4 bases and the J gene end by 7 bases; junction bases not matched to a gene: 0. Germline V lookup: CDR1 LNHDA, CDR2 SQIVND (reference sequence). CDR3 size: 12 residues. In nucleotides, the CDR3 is TGTGCCAGTAGTAGCGGGAGGAACATTCAGTACTTC. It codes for CASSSGRNIQYF.

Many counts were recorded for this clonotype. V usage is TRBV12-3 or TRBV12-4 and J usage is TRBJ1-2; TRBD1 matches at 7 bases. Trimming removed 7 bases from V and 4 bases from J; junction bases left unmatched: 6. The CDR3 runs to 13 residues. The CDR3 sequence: CASKEGASYGYTF. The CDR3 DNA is TGTGCCAGCAAAGAGGGGGCCTCCTATGGCTACACCTTC.

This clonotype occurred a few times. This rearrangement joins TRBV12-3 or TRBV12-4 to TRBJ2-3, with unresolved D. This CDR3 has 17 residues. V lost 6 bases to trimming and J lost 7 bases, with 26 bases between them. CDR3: CASSRDPGQRYSNTQYF. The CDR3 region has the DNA TGTGCCAGCAGCCGCGACCCGGGCCAACGATATTCGAATACGCAGTATTTT.

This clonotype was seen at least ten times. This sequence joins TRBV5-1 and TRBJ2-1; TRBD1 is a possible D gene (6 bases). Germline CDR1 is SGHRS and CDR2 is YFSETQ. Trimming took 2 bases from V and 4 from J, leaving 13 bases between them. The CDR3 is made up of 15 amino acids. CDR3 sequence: CASSLGGSNYNEQFF. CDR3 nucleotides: TGCGCCAGCAGCTTAGGGGGATCGAATTACAATGAGCAGTTCTTC. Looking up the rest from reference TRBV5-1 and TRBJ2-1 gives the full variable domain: KAGVTQTPRYLIKTRGQQVTLSCSPISGHRSVSWYQQTPGQGLQFLFEYFSETQRNKGNFPGRFSGRQFSNSRSEMNVSTLELGDSALYLCASSLGGSNYNEQFFGPGTRLTVL.

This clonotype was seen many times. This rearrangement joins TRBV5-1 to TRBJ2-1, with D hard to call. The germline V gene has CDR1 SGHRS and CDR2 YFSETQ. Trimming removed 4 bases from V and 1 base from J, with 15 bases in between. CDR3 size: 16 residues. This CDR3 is CASSPRQSGSYNEQFF. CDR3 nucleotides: TGCGCCAGCAGCCCCAGGCAGTCGGGTTCCTACAATGAGCAGTTCTTC.

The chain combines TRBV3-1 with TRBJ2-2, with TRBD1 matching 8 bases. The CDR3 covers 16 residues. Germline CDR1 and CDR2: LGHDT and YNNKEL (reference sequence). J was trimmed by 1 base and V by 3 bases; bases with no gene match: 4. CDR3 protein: CASSQQGAMNTGELFF. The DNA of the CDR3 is TGTGCCAGCAGCCAGCAGGGGGCTATGAACACCGGGGAGCTGTTTTTT.

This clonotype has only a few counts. The chain's CDR3 is CSVRLSGTDTQYF. The CDR3 DNA sequence: TGCAGCGTTCGACTCTCAGGGACAGATACGCAGTATTTT. V is TRBV29-1 and J is TRBJ2-3, with D perhaps TRBD1 (5 bases). The germline V gene encodes CDR1 SQVTM and CDR2 ANQGSEA. V was shortened by 5 bases and J by 3 bases, with 12 bases between the two germline ends. The CDR3 extends over 13 amino acids.

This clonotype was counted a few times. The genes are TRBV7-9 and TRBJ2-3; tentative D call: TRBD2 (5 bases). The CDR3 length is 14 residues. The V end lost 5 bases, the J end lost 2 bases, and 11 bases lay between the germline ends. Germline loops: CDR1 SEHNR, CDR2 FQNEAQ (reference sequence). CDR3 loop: CASSPTTFTDTQYF. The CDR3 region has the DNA TGTGCCAGCAGCCCGACTACATTCACAGATACGCAGTATTTT.

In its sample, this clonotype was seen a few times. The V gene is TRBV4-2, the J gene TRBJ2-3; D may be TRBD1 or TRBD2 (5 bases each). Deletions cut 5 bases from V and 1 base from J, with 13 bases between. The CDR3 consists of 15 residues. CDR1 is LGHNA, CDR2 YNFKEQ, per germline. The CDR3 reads CASSYRDPRTDTQYF. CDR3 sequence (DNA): TGTGCCAGCAGCTATCGGGACCCTCGCACAGATACGCAGTATTTT.